The 5 T cell receptor beta chains presented below share a single source sample, sequenced in a study of blood T cell repertoires in COVID-19 (dated by TCRdb to the early 2020s). Library prep was done by the immunoSEQ multiplex PCR assay. The source is immuneACCESS, and TCRdb retained only in-frame sequences with V and J called. Part of the clones is not carried over; for the studies checked, unresolved V genes explain less than half of this, and the remainder is unexplained. In this sample the table shows around 250,000 clones, 80% to 90% of which occur a single time. The ten largest clones take up approximately 6% of the sample. Sequencing input: peripheral blood. The receptors shown here come from a man aged 80 or over with acute or convalescent COVID-19.

The V gene is TRBV23-1, the J gene TRBJ2-4; 7 nucleotides line up with TRBD1. TRBV23-1 is an open reading frame whose function is uncertain. V was clipped by 4 bases and J by 4 bases; unmatched bases: 25. The CDR3 spans 21 residues. CDR3 loop: CASSLQGADIKRDSPKNIQYF. The DNA for the CDR3 is TGCGCCAGCAGTCTACAAGGGGCCGACATCAAACGGGACAGTCCAAAAAACATTCAGTACTTC.

The genes are TRBV6-6 and TRBJ1-1; TRBD1 aligns across 9 bases. Germline CDR1 and CDR2: MNHNY and SVGAGI (reference sequence). This CDR3 spans 16 amino acids. The V gene end was trimmed by 6 bases and the J gene end by 0 bases; junction bases not matched to a gene: 8. CDR3 amino acids: CASRSGDRAMNTEAFF. For the CDR3, the DNA is TGTGCCAGCAGAAGCGGGGACAGGGCGATGAACACTGAAGCTTTCTTT.

The rearrangement uses TRBV6-5 and TRBJ1-2; 10 positions match TRBD1. The CDR3 covers 15 residues. Germline CDR1 reads MNHEY; CDR2 reads SVGAGI. The V gene end was trimmed by 4 bases and the J gene end by 4 bases; junction bases not matched to a gene: 6. This CDR3 reads CASSLSGTGVYGYTF. CDR3 nucleotide sequence: TGTGCCAGCAGTTTGTCCGGGACAGGGGTCTATGGCTACACCTTC.

CDR3 amino acids: CAISESTGIGGITGELFF. CDR3 in DNA: TGTGCCATCAGTGAGTCGACGGGTATAGGGGGCATCACCGGGGAGCTGTTTTTT. V gene TRBV10-3 combines with J gene TRBJ2-2, with TRBD1 matching over 7 bases. CDR1 is ENHRY, CDR2 SYGVKD, per germline. V shed 0 bases and J 4 bases; nucleotides not matched to a gene: 11. The CDR3 consists of 18 residues.

The sample holds a few counts of this clone. V and J are TRBV7-9 and TRBJ1-2, with D possibly TRBD1 on 5 matching bases. Trimming pared 3 bases from V and 8 bases from J, leaving 13 bases between. The CDR3 extends over 13 amino acids. Germline CDR1 is SEHNR and CDR2 is FQNEAQ (reference sequence). The DNA for the CDR3 is TGTGCCAGCAGCTTTCCAGGGTTTAGCGGCTACACCTTC. Protein sequence: CASSFPGFSGYTF.